This T cell receptor (beta chain) emerged from a study of OX40 agonist ivuxolimab in advanced cancers. Study information: With a range of roughly 20 to 85, age averaged approximately 60 years, and 75% to 90% were male.

TCRdb's copy holds only in-frame clones and misses some; the assay was immunoSEQ multiplex PCR. The top ten hold around 18% of the sample, which has 57,000 or so clones, more than 85% seen once. Points from the study as a whole: CD8+ T cells showed, on average, more clonal expansion than CD4+ cells. CD4+ and CD8+ blood T cells expanded clonally by week 6 at 0.1 to 3.0 mg/kg.

Note on this clone: No antigen is known for it.

The clonotype originates from an adult with an advanced solid tumor such as melanoma, head and neck, liver or kidney cancer. Specimen: CD4+ or CD8+ T cells sorted from blood, collected in a trial of the OX40 agonist ivuxolimab.

The CDR3 loop is CASSYGLAGVYEQYF. The CDR3 region has the DNA TGTGCCAGCAGTTACGGACTAGCGGGTGTCTACGAGCAGTACTTC. The chain couples TRBV6-5 to TRBJ2-7, with 11 bases fitting TRBD2. J was trimmed by 3 bases and V by 2 bases; bases with no gene match: 3. The germline gives CDR1 MNHEY, CDR2 SVGAGI. CDR3 length: 15 amino acids.